Shown below are 20 T cell receptor beta chains from a single sample sequenced in a study of PD-1 blockade in classical Hodgkin lymphoma. Assay used: immunoSEQ multiplex PCR; TCRdb lists only in-frame clones, some missing. The sample contains 40,000 to 45,000 clones, about 77% of which appear only once. Every patient experienced relapse after autologous stem cell transplantation, and brentuximab vedotin exposure varied. The sample was peripheral blood mononuclear cells (PBMCs), taken at baseline. The receptor source for this set is a human donor with classical Hodgkin lymphoma.

CDR3 in amino acids: CASSLPGDSYEQYF. The DNA of the CDR3 is TGTGCCAGCAGCTTGCCCGGGGACTCCTACGAGCAGTACTTC. This chain uses TRBV5-4 with TRBJ2-7, with D maybe TRBD2 (5 bases). The CDR3 loop spans 14 amino acids. Trimming left V 1 base short and J 0 bases short, with 8 bases between. Per germline, CDR1 SGHNT and CDR2 YYREEE (reference sequence). Filled out from reference TRBV5-4 and TRBJ2-7, the complete variable domain reads ETGVTQSPTHLIKTRGQQVTLRCSSQSGHNTVSWYQQALGQGPQFIFQYYREEENGRGNFPPRFSGLQFPNYSSELNVNALELDDSALYLCASSLPGDSYEQYFGPGTRLTVT.

The chain links TRBV19 to TRBJ1-4; D not resolved. Trimming took 4 bases from V and 5 from J, leaving 23 bases between them. The CDR3 spans 18 residues. Germline CDR1 LNHDA, CDR2 SQIVND (reference sequence). This chain's CDR3 is CASSRKPPTKAENEKLFF. The CDR3 DNA reads TGTGCCAGTAGTAGAAAACCCCCAACCAAAGCTGAGAATGAAAAACTGTTTTTT.

V usage is TRBV5-1 and J usage is TRBJ1-4, with D possibly TRBD1 on 5 matching bases. Trimming took off 3 bases at V and 7 bases at J, with 16 bases between the two ends. The CDR3 covers 15 residues. Germline values: CDR1 SGHRS, CDR2 YFSETQ. The CDR3 reads CASSSDQGLGEKLFF. CDR3 DNA sequence: TGCGCCAGCAGCTCAGATCAGGGCCTGGGTGAAAAACTGTTTTTT.

This clone was picked up a small number of times. The chain carries TRBV19 and TRBJ1-4; D is possibly TRBD1 (5 bases). The germline V gene has CDR1 LNHDA and CDR2 SQIVND (reference sequence). The V gene lost 6 bases and the J gene lost 0 bases, with 20 bases spanning the gap. The length of the CDR3 is 18 residues. CDR3 sequence reads: CASSPLPRDGATNEKLFF. Written as DNA, the CDR3 is TGTGCCAGTAGCCCATTACCCCGGGACGGTGCAACTAATGAAAAACTGTTTTTT.

CDR3 loop: CSVESTGGEQFF. The CDR3 nucleotides read TGCAGCGTTGAGTCGACAGGGGGAGAGCAGTTCTTC. The chain employs TRBV29-1 and TRBJ2-1, with TRBD1 identical over 9 bases. V shed 3 bases and J 10 bases; nucleotides not matched to a gene: 4. Germline V gives CDR1 SQVTM, CDR2 ANQGSEA. The CDR3 loop spans 12 amino acids.

The V gene is TRBV7-2, the J gene TRBJ1-2; possibly TRBD1 for D (5 bases). The CDR3 spans 14 residues. Trimming removed 1 base at V and 2 bases at J, with 8 bases between. The germline V gene encodes CDR1 SGHTA and CDR2 FQGNSA. The CDR3 loop reads CASSLVAGNYGYTF. The CDR3 bases are TGTGCCAGCAGCTTAGTGGCAGGGAACTATGGCTACACCTTC. Filled out from reference TRBV7-2 and TRBJ1-2, the complete variable domain reads GAGVSQSPSNKVTEKGKDVELRCDPISGHTALYWYRQSLGQGLEFLIYFQGNSAPDKSGLPSDRFSAERTGGSVSTLTIQRTQQEDSAVYLCASSLVAGNYGYTFGSGTRLTVV.

The rearrangement links TRBV7-9 to TRBJ1-4, with TRBD1 as a possible D gene (6 bases). The germline V and J ends were trimmed by 5 bases and 3 bases, with 13 bases remaining between them. The CDR3 extends over 15 amino acids. CDR1 SEHNR and CDR2 FQNEAQ come from the germline V gene (reference sequence). CDR3 coding DNA: TGTGCCAGCAGCCCCCCACAGGGCCCTAATGAAAAACTGTTTTTT. It encodes CASSPPQGPNEKLFF. The variable domain in full, with the rest retrieved from reference TRBV7-9 and TRBJ1-4, is DTGVSQNPRHKITKRGQNVTFRCDPISEHNRLYWYRQTLGQGPEFLTYFQNEAQLEKSRLLSDRFSAERPKGSFSTLEIQRTEQGDSAMYLCASSPPQGPNEKLFFGSGTQLSVL.

This clone was seen only a few times. The chain is built from TRBV11-2 and TRBJ1-2; 7 nucleotides line up with TRBD1. The trim removed 4 bases at V and 3 bases at J, leaving 5 bases unmatched. In germline, CDR1 is SGHAT, CDR2 FQNNGV. CDR3 size: 14 residues. The CDR3 spells CASSWPGTDYGYTF. In nucleotides, the CDR3 is TGTGCCAGCAGCTGGCCCGGGACAGACTATGGCTACACCTTC.

The genes are TRBV30 and TRBJ2-4, with 9 bases matching TRBD1. CDR1 and CDR2 (germline): GTSNPN, SVGIG (reference sequence). The ends lost 3 bases at V and 2 bases at J; junction bases unmatched: 14. The CDR3 extends over 18 amino acids. The CDR3 nucleotides read TGTGCCTGGAGACCTTGGGGACAGGGAGGCCGTTCCAAAAACATTCAGTACTTC. This translates into CAWRPWGQGGRSKNIQYF.

The chain combines TRBV29-1 with TRBJ1-3, with D unresolved. The CDR3 is made up of 13 amino acids. Trimming cost V 4 bases and J 0 bases, with 7 bases left between them. Germline V gives CDR1 SQVTM, CDR2 ANQGSEA. The CDR3 here is CSVVNNSGNTIYF. DNA of the CDR3: TGCAGCGTTGTCAACAACTCTGGAAACACCATATATTTT.

The chain carries TRBV4-3 and TRBJ2-7; D gene unclear. This CDR3 has 15 residues. Germline assignment: CDR1 LGHNA and CDR2 YSLEER. V dropped 2 bases and J dropped 0 bases, with 11 bases sitting between them. CDR3 nucleotide sequence: TGCGCCAGCAGCCAAACGAGGAGCCTCTCCTACGAGCAGTACTTC. Its protein is CASSQTRSLSYEQYF.

The chain combines TRBV9 with TRBJ1-3, with TRBD1 identical over 8 bases. CDR1 is SGDLS, CDR2 YYNGEE, per germline. V lost 4 bases and J lost 2; bases outside the gene matches: 2. The CDR3 length is 14 residues. CDR3 sequence (DNA): TGTGCCAGCAGCCCGACAGGGGCTGGAAACACCATATATTTT. Its protein product is CASSPTGAGNTIYF.

The V gene is TRBV2, the J gene TRBJ2-1, with 8 nucleotides matching TRBD2. Germline V CDR1 and CDR2: SNHLY, FYNNEI. V shed 5 bases and J 7 bases; nucleotides not matched to a gene: 13. This CDR3 is built from 16 residues. As DNA, the CDR3 is TGTGCCAGCAGTCACGGGGGGGCCAGCGGATTGAATGAGCAGTTCTTC. It translates to CASSHGGASGLNEQFF.

The chain employs TRBV10-2 and TRBJ1-2, with unresolved D. Germline lookup yields CDR1 WSHSY and CDR2 SAAADI. The CDR3 has 12 amino acids. The germline V and J ends were trimmed by 5 bases and 3 bases, with 7 bases remaining between them. The CDR3 DNA follows: TGCGCCAGCAGTAGCAATGACTATGGCTACACCTTC. Residues: CASSSNDYGYTF.

V is TRBV30 and J is TRBJ2-5; a weak D match, TRBD1 (6 bases). The V and J ends lost 0 bases and 4 bases respectively, with 9 bases between them. This CDR3 contains 13 residues. The V gene's germline CDR1 is GTSNPN and CDR2 SVGIG (reference sequence). The CDR3 loop reads CAWSVQGLETQYF. The CDR3 DNA sequence: TGTGCCTGGAGTGTACAGGGTTTAGAGACCCAGTACTTC.

This clone was picked up a small number of times. The chain links TRBV15 to TRBJ2-3, with no clear D. CDR1 and CDR2 (germline): LNHNV, YYDKDF (reference sequence). With 1 base removed from V and 0 bases from J, the gap between germline ends came to 11 bases. CDR3 length: 16 amino acids. The CDR3 is CATSRGLLTSTDTQYF. CDR3 nucleotides: TGTGCCACCAGCAGAGGTCTACTAACCAGCACAGATACGCAGTATTTT.

The gene calls are TRBV27 and TRBJ2-1, with 8 positions matching TRBD1. This CDR3 spans 17 amino acids. V trimming: 3 bases; J trimming: 2 bases; junction bases outside the gene matches: 9. Germline V gene lookup returns CDR1 MNHEY and CDR2 SMNVEV (reference sequence). CDR3 sequence: CASSFLRQGPTYNEQFF. CDR3 nucleotides: TGTGCCAGCAGTTTTCTCCGACAGGGGCCAACCTACAATGAGCAGTTCTTC.

The V gene is TRBV5-1, the J gene TRBJ2-2, with TRBD1 identical over 10 bases. The CDR3 runs to 16 residues. V shed 2 bases and J 1 base; nucleotides not matched to a gene: 2. Germline CDR1 SGHRS, CDR2 YFSETQ. The CDR3 region has the DNA TGCGCCAGCAGCTTCGGGGACAGGGGGAACACCGGGGAGCTGTTTTTT. It is translated as CASSFGDRGNTGELFF.

V gene TRBV29-1 combines with J gene TRBJ2-7; TRBD2 is a possible D gene (6 bases). Trimming took off 6 bases at V and 0 bases at J, with 12 bases between the two ends. The CDR3 spans 13 residues. CDR1 SQVTM and CDR2 ANQGSEA come from the germline V gene. In DNA, the CDR3 is TGCAGCGTGAACGGGAGAGGCTCCTACGAGCAGTACTTC. Its translation: CSVNGRGSYEQYF.

The chain recombines TRBV5-1 with TRBJ2-5; 8 bases line up with TRBD1. Losses at the gene ends were 0 bases for V and 4 bases for J; bases not matched to a gene: 8. The CDR3 runs to 16 residues. The germline V gene has CDR1 SGHRS and CDR2 YFSETQ. DNA of the CDR3: TGCGCCAGCAGCTTGGGGGCAGGGGGCTTAGGAGAGACCCAGTACTTC. Protein product: CASSLGAGGLGETQYF.